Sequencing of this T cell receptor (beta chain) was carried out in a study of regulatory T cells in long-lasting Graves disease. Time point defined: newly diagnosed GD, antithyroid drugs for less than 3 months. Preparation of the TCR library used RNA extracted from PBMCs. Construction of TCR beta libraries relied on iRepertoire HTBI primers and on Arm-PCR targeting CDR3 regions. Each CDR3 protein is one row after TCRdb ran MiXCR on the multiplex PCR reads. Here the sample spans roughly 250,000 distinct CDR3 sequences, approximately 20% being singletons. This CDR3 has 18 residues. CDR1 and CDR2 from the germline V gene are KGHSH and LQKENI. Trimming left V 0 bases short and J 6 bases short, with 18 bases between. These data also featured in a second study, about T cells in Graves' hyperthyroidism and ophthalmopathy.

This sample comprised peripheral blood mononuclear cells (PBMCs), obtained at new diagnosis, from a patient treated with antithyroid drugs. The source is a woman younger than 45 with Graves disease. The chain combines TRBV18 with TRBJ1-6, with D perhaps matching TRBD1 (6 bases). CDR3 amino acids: CASSPPISGTISNSPLHF. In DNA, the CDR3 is TGTGCCAGCTCACCACCGATTTCCGGGACAATCTCTAATTCACCCCTCCACTTT.